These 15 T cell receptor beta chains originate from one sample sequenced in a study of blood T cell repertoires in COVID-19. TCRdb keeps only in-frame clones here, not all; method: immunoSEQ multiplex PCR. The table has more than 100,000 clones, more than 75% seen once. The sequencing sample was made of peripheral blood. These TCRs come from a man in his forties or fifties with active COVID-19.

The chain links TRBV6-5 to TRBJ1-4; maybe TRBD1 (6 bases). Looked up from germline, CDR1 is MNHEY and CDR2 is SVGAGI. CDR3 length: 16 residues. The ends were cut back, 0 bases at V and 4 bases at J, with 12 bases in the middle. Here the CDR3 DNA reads TGTGCCAGCAGTTACTCAGGGGTACAGGGTAATGAAAAACTGTTTTTT. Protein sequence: CASSYSGVQGNEKLFF.

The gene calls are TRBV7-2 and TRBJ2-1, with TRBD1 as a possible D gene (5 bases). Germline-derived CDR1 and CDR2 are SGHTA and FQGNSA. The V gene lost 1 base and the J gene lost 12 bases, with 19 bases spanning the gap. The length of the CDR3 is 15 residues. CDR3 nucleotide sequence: TGTGCCAGCAGCTTAGGGGCAGGGATTAGATCCGGGCAGTTCTTC. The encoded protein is CASSLGAGIRSGQFF. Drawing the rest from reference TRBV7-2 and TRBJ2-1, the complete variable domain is GAGVSQSPSNKVTEKGKDVELRCDPISGHTALYWYRQSLGQGLEFLIYFQGNSAPDKSGLPSDRFSAERTGGSVSTLTIQRTQQEDSAVYLCASSLGAGIRSGQFFGPGTRLTVL.

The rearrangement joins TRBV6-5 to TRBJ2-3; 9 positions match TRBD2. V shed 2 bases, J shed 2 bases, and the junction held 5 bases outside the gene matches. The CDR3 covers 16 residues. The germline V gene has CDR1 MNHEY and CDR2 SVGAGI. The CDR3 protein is CASSYPSGGTTDTQYF. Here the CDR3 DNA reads TGTGCCAGCAGTTACCCCAGCGGGGGGACCACAGATACGCAGTATTTT.

The CDR3 nucleotides are TGTGCCAGCAGCTCCGGTCGAGGCGACTCGTACTTC. This translates into CASSSGRGDSYF. The gene calls are TRBV7-2 and TRBJ2-7; no firm D call. Trimming pared 4 bases from V and 12 bases from J, leaving 16 bases between. The CDR3 runs to 12 residues. Germline CDR1 reads SGHTA; CDR2 reads FQGNSA.

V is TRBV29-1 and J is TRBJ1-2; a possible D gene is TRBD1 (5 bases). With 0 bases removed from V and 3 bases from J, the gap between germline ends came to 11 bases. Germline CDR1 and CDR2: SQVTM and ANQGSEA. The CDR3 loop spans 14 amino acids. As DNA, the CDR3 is TGCAGCGTTGAAGATTGGACACGGGACTATGGCTACACCTTC. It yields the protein CSVEDWTRDYGYTF.

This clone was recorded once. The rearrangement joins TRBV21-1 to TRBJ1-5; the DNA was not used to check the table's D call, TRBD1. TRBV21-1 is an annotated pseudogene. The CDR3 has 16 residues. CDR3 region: CASSAGTGKADQPQHF. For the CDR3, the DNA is TGTGCCAGCAGTGCCGGGACAGGGAAAGCCGATCAGCCCCAGCATTTT.

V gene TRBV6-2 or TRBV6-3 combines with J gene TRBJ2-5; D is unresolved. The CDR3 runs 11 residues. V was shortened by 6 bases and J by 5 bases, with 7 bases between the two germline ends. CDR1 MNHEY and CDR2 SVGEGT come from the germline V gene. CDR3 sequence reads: CASSLRETQYF. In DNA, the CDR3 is TGTGCCAGCAGCCTCCGGGAGACCCAGTACTTC.

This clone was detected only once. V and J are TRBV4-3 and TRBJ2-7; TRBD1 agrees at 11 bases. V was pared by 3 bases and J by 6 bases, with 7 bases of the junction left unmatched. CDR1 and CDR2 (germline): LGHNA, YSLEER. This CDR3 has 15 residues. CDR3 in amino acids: CASSQQGQGVSEQYF. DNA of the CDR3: TGCGCCAGCAGCCAGCAGGGACAGGGGGTGTCCGAGCAGTACTTC.

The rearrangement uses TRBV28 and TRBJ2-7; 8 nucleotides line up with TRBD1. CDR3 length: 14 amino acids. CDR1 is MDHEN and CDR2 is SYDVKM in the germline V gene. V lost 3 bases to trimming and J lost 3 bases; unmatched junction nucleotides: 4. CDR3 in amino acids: CASSFGGQVYEQYF. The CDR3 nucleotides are TGTGCCAGCAGTTTTGGGGGACAGGTCTACGAGCAGTACTTC.

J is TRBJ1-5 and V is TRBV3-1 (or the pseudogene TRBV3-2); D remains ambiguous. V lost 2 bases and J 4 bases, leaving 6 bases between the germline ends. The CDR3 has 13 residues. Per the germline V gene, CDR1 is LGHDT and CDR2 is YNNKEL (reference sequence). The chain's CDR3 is CASSQNPNQPQHF. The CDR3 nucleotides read TGTGCCAGCAGCCAAAATCCAAATCAGCCCCAGCATTTT.

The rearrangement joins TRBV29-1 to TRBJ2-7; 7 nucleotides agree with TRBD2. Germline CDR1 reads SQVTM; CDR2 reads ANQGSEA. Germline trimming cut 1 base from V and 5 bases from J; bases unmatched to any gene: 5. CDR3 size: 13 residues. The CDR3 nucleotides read TGCAGCGTTGAAGTGGAAGCGGGGCACGAGCAGTACTTC. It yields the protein CSVEVEAGHEQYF.

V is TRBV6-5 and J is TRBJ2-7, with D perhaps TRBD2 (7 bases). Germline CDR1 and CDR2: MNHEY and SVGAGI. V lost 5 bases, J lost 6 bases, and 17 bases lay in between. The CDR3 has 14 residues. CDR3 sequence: CASSTMGGAGEQYF. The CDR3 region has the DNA TGTGCCAGCAGTACAATGGGGGGGGCGGGCGAGCAGTACTTC.

The CDR3 DNA is TGTGCCAGCAGCCAAGAGGCCCGAGACGGGGGAGGGCAGTACTTC. It translates to CASSQEARDGGGQYF. This rearrangement joins TRBV3-1 (or the pseudogene TRBV3-2) to TRBJ2-7; a weak D match, TRBD2 (6 bases). Trimming stripped 0 bases from V and 9 bases from J, with 18 bases between. The CDR3 is 15 residues long. From germline, CDR1 is LGHDT and CDR2 YNNKEL (reference sequence).

This CDR3 reads CASSLGPSPDTQYF. In DNA, the CDR3 is TGTGCCAGCAGCCTTGGGCCTTCCCCAGATACGCAGTATTTT. V gene TRBV27 combines with J gene TRBJ2-3; D uncertain. Germline assignment: CDR1 MNHEY and CDR2 SMNVEV (reference sequence). This CDR3 is 14 amino acids long. V was trimmed by 6 bases and J by 4 bases, leaving 14 bases between them.

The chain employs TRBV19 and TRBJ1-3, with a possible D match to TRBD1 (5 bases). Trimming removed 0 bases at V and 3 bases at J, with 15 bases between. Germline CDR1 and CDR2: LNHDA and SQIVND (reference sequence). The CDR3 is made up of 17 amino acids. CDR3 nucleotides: TGTGCCAGTAGTATAGACCCCGACGAAGGGGATGGAAACACCATATATTTT. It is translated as CASSIDPDEGDGNTIYF.